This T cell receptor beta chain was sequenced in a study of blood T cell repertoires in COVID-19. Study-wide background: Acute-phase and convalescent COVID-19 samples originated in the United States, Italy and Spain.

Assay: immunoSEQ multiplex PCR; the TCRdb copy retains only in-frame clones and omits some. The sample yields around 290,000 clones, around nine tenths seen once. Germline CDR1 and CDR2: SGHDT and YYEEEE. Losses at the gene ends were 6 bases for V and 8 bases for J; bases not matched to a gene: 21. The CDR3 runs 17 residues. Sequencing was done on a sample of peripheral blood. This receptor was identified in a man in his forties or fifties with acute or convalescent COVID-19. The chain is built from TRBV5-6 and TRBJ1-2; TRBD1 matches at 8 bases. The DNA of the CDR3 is TGTGCCAGCACCCCGATTGGACAGGGTCCCCTTAGGGGCGGCTACACCTTC. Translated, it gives CASTPIGQGPLRGGYTF. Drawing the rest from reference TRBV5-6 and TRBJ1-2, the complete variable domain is DAGVTQSPTHLIKTRGQQVTLRCSPKSGHDTVSWYQQALGQGPQFIFQYYEEEERQRGNFPDRFSGHQFPNYSSELNVNALLLGDSALYLCASTPIGQGPLRGGYTFGSGTRLTVV.